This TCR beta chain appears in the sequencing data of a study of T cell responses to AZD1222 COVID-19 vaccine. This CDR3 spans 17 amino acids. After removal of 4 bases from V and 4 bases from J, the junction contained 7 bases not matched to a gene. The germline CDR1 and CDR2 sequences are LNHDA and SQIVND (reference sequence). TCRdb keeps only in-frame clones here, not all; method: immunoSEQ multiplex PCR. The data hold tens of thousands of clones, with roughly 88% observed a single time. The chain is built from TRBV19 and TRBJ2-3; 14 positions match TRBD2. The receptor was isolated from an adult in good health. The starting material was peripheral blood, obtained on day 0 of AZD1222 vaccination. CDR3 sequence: CASSNNRLAGGADTQYF. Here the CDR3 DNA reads TGTGCCAGTAGTAACAACCGACTAGCGGGGGGGGCAGATACGCAGTATTTT.